The T cell receptor (beta chain) under discussion was sequenced for a study of T cells expressing NK-cell markers. Study findings and constraints: More than 5 donors carried dominant NKG2C+ clonotypes that made up roughly 1.0-8% of their CD8+ T cells.

CDR1 KGHDR and CDR2 SFDVKD come from the germline V gene. This CDR3 has 12 amino acids. Worth noting for this clonotype: Its cognate antigen is unknown.

With UMIs, 5'RACE template switching was used to make TCR beta cDNA. TCRdb re-called the 5' RACE reads and shows each CDR3 protein once, DNA omitted. The sample totals 200,000 to 300,000 distinct CDR3 sequences. The chain is built from TRBV24-1 and TRBJ1-2; the TRBD1 assignment by TCRdb is unverifiable without DNA. Specimen: blood T cells: a sorted CD56 or NKG2C T cell subset, CD4+ or CD8+ T cells, or bulk PBMC T cells (not recorded which). The receptor's source is a man aged 18 to 30 in good health. The CDR3 region is CATSEGAYGYTF.